The 11 T cell receptor beta chains presented below share a single source sample, sequenced in a study of tumour-infiltrating T cells in Burkitt lymphoma. Using immunoSEQ multiplex PCR, the repertoire was profiled, and TCRdb retains in-frame clones only, with some absent. Among thousands of clones listed, around 62% were seen once. What was sequenced was tumor tissue. The receptors derive from a human donor with diffuse large B-cell lymphoma.

This chain links TRBV4-1 with TRBJ1-2; D not resolved. CDR1 and CDR2 (germline): MGHRA, YSYEKL. There are 14 residues in the CDR3. The V end was cut by 0 bases, the J end by 4 bases, with 9 bases between. CDR3 DNA sequence: TGCGCCAGCAGCCAAGATCCGGGGTTCTATGGCTACACCTTC. Translating gives CASSQDPGFYGYTF.

This chain uses TRBV30 with TRBJ1-4, with TRBD1 matching over 9 bases. V was clipped by 0 bases and J by 7 bases; unmatched bases: 3. The length of the CDR3 is 14 residues. The germline V gene encodes CDR1 GTSNPN and CDR2 SVGIG (reference sequence). CDR3 DNA sequence: TGTGCCTGGAGTGTACAGGGGGCATTTGAAAAACTGTTTTTT. Its translation is CAWSVQGAFEKLFF.

The genes are TRBV5-1 and TRBJ1-2; 9 bases are a match to TRBD1. This CDR3 has 15 residues. V lost 4 bases to trimming and J lost 8 bases; unmatched junction nucleotides: 12. Germline CDR1 SGHRS, CDR2 YFSETQ. The CDR3 DNA sequence: TGCGCCAGCAGCGCAAATTCGGGACAGGGAGAAGGCTACACCTTC. Its translation is CASSANSGQGEGYTF.

The chain links TRBV2 to TRBJ2-1; the D gene could be TRBD1 or TRBD2 (5 bases each). Germline CDR1 reads SNHLY; CDR2 reads FYNNEI. The CDR3 is 13 residues long. V lost 8 bases to trimming and J lost 1 base, with 9 bases between them. The CDR3 DNA sequence: TGTGCCAGCGGGGGACGGTCCTACAATGAGCAGTTCTTC. Translating gives CASGGRSYNEQFF. The complete variable domain, with remaining parts taken from reference TRBV2 and TRBJ2-1, reads EPEVTQTPSHQVTQMGQEVILRCVPISNHLYFYWYRQILGQKVEFLVSFYNNEISEKSEIFDDQFSVERPDGSNFTLKIRSTKLEDSAMYFCASGGRSYNEQFFGPGTRLTVL.

The J gene is TRBJ1-3, the V gene TRBV19, with 8 bases that match TRBD1. Trimming removed 3 bases from V and 4 bases from J; junction bases left unmatched: 8. The germline V gene encodes CDR1 LNHDA and CDR2 SQIVND (reference sequence). This CDR3 contains 16 residues. CDR3 DNA sequence: TGTGCCAGTAGTATTTTTTCAGGGGGCATCGGAAACACCATATATTTT. Translating gives CASSIFSGGIGNTIYF.

This clone was detected only a few times. This rearrangement joins TRBV7-3 to TRBJ1-1; weak D call: TRBD1 (5 bases). This CDR3 contains 13 residues. V lost 6 bases to trimming and J lost 1 base, with 9 bases between them. Germline V gene sequence: CDR1 SGHTA, CDR2 FQGTGA. CDR3 bases: TGTGCCAGCAGTTTCGGGGGGAACACTGAAGCTTTCTTT. Protein sequence: CASSFGGNTEAFF.

This rearrangement joins TRBV27 to TRBJ2-7, with D tentatively TRBD1 (5 bases). Germline V lookup: CDR1 MNHEY, CDR2 SMNVEV (reference sequence). Deletions cut 3 bases from V and 0 bases from J, with 9 bases between. CDR3 length: 14 amino acids. CDR3 nucleotide sequence: TGTGCCAGCAGTTTCTACAGGAACTCCTACGAGCAGTACTTC. It encodes CASSFYRNSYEQYF.

V and J are TRBV19 and TRBJ1-5, with 7 bases that match TRBD1. Germline trimming cut 6 bases from V and 3 bases from J; bases unmatched to any gene: 5. In germline, CDR1 is LNHDA, CDR2 SQIVND (reference sequence). This CDR3 comprises 14 residues. The CDR3 loop is CASRPTGYNQPQHF. The CDR3 DNA sequence: TGTGCCAGTAGGCCGACAGGGTACAATCAGCCCCAGCATTTT.

This clone came up a few times. The chain links TRBV7-9 to TRBJ2-1; D gene ambiguous. Germline CDR1 is SEHNR and CDR2 is FQNEAQ (reference sequence). Trimming left V 5 bases short and J 15 bases short, with 17 bases between. CDR3 length: 12 amino acids. Written as DNA, the CDR3 is TGTGCCAGCAGCGCAGGTATGGCGAGTTGGTTCTTC. Protein sequence: CASSAGMASWFF. The full variable domain, with the rest looked up from reference TRBV7-9 and TRBJ2-1, is DTGVSQNPRHKITKRGQNVTFRCDPISEHNRLYWYRQTLGQGPEFLTYFQNEAQLEKSRLLSDRFSAERPKGSFSTLEIQRTEQGDSAMYLCASSAGMASWFFGPGTRLTVL.

The chain uses TRBV29-1 and TRBJ2-3; 14 bases map to TRBD2. The CDR3 sequence is 15 residues long. CDR1 and CDR2 from the germline V gene are SQVTM and ANQGSEA. V was pared by 8 bases and J by 2 bases, with 6 bases of the junction left unmatched. CDR3 in amino acids: CSIRTSGGYTDTQYF. In nucleotides, the CDR3 is TGCAGCATTAGGACTAGCGGGGGGTACACAGATACGCAGTATTTT.

The chain employs TRBV28 and TRBJ1-2, with TRBD1 matching 7 bases. V dropped 6 bases and J dropped 8; count of bases not matched to a gene: 12. CDR1 and CDR2 (germline): MDHEN, SYDVKM. The CDR3 is made up of 14 amino acids. This CDR3 is CASSKDLEGAGYTF. DNA of the CDR3: TGTGCCAGCAGCAAGGATCTGGAGGGGGCGGGCTACACCTTC.